Below, one T cell receptor (beta chain) is given with its context. This sample was taken from a study of cytomegalovirus exposure and HLA in healthy donors. The PCR was carried out with 60 Vbeta primers and 13 Jbeta primers. The repertoire was sequenced with immunoSEQ multiplex PCR; TCRdb's copy has only in-frame clones and lacks some. The data show approximately 86,000 clones, with just over 70% seen just once and almost 8.5% held by the top ten. Between the trimmed V and J ends, which lost 0 bases and 10 bases, there was a span of 4 bases. This CDR3 is 11 amino acids long. Germline lookup yields CDR1 SEHNR and CDR2 FQNEAQ (reference sequence).

Sequenced input: PBMCs. The chain combines TRBV7-9 with TRBJ2-1, with no clear D. The receptor comes from a man aged 55-75 years in good health and CMV-seronegative. CDR3 residues: CASSLAQEQFF. CDR3 DNA sequence: TGTGCCAGCAGCTTAGCGCAGGAGCAGTTCTTC. The full variable domain, its missing parts supplied by reference TRBV7-9 and TRBJ2-1, is DTGVSQNPRHKITKRGQNVTFRCDPISEHNRLYWYRQTLGQGPEFLTYFQNEAQLEKSRLLSDRFSAERPKGSFSTLEIQRTEQGDSAMYLCASSLAQEQFFGPGTRLTVL.